Sequencing of this T cell receptor (beta chain) was carried out in a study of T cell repertoires in cytomegalovirus infection. Study at large: It can be stated that public TCR beta signatures indicated CMV infection as well as a matching HLA type.

TCRdb reprocessed the reads with MiXCR, giving one entry per CDR3 protein. The sample yields 100,000 or so distinct CDR3 sequences, about a quarter seen once. V dropped 6 bases and J dropped 2 bases, with 14 bases sitting between them. Germline V CDR1 and CDR2: MNHEY, SMNVEV (reference sequence). CDR3 size: 14 residues. As regards this clonotype: The target antigen is unknown.

Whole-study findings and limits: Carriers of CMV plus the relevant HLA were identified by cumulative public TCR beta family frequency. The ex vivo response was dominated by HLA-C-restricted CMV-specific TCR beta clonotypes.

This clonotype was sampled from a human donor in good health (CMV status not recorded). Some clones in this sample may be carry-over from other donors' samples. The chain recombines TRBV27 with TRBJ2-7; no reliable D call. Sequencing was done on a sample of CD8+ T cells from PBMCs. The CDR3 nucleotides are TGTGCCAGCAGCCAAACGATAACTACCTACGAGCAGTACTTC. It codes for CASSQTITTYEQYF.